The 27 T cell receptor beta chains below were found in one sample sequenced in a study of T cells in localized non-small cell lung cancer. Profiled with immunoSEQ multiplex PCR; TCRdb holds only in-frame clones, not every one. The sample contains about 11,000 clones, under 90% of which appear only once. The sequenced sample was peripheral blood, obtained before any cancer treatment. These receptor sequences come from a male donor older than 55 with stage I lung adenocarcinoma.

The rearrangement uses TRBV7-3 and TRBJ2-1; possibly TRBD2 for D (6 bases). Germline-derived CDR1 and CDR2 are SGHTA and FQGTGA. This CDR3 has 14 residues. Deletions cut 5 bases from V and 3 bases from J, with 11 bases between. This chain's CDR3 is CASSNPGLYNEQFF. The CDR3 region has the DNA TGTGCCAGCAGCAACCCGGGACTCTACAATGAGCAGTTCTTC.

The CDR3 is CASSLTEGASTEAFF. The CDR3 DNA reads TGTGCCAGCAGCTTAACGGAGGGGGCAAGCACTGAAGCTTTCTTT. The chain links TRBV7-2 to TRBJ1-1; 7 bases are shared with TRBD1. Germline V lookup: CDR1 SGHTA, CDR2 FQGNSA. V shed 2 bases, J shed 4 bases, and the junction held 7 bases outside the gene matches. The CDR3 loop spans 15 amino acids.

The rearrangement links TRBV7-2 to TRBJ1-5, with D hard to call. V lost 4 bases and J 6 bases, leaving 10 bases between the germline ends. CDR3 length: 13 amino acids. CDR1 is SGHTA and CDR2 is FQGNSA in the germline V gene. CDR3 loop: CASSSVVSQPQHF. The CDR3, as DNA: TGTGCCAGCAGCTCGGTGGTAAGTCAGCCCCAGCATTTT.

A single count supports this clone. J is TRBJ2-1 and V is TRBV6-1, with a tentative D call TRBD2 (5 bases). CDR3 size: 14 residues. Germline CDR1 and CDR2: MNHNS and SASEGT. Deletions cut 1 base from V and 5 bases from J, with 9 bases between. The CDR3 bases are TGTGCCAGCAGTGAAGGGAGGACCCACAATGAGCAGTTCTTC. It translates to CASSEGRTHNEQFF.

This rearrangement joins TRBV7-9 to TRBJ2-2; no reliable D call. The CDR3 is made up of 13 amino acids. V was trimmed by 1 base and J by 5 bases, leaving 5 bases between them. Germline V lookup: CDR1 SEHNR, CDR2 FQNEAQ (reference sequence). CDR3 nucleotide sequence: TGTGCCAGCAGCTTAGAGGGAACCGGGGAGCTGTTTTTT. Amino acids: CASSLEGTGELFF. Full variable domain (remainder filled in from reference TRBV7-9 and TRBJ2-2): DTGVSQNPRHKITKRGQNVTFRCDPISEHNRLYWYRQTLGQGPEFLTYFQNEAQLEKSRLLSDRFSAERPKGSFSTLEIQRTEQGDSAMYLCASSLEGTGELFFGEGSRLTVL.

The J gene is TRBJ1-1, the V gene TRBV7-2, with D hard to call. Trimming cost V 5 bases and J 3 bases, with 10 bases left between them. In germline, CDR1 is SGHTA, CDR2 FQGNSA. The CDR3 has 13 amino acids. The CDR3 sequence: CASSPGRDTEAFF. CDR3 coding DNA: TGTGCCAGCAGCCCCGGGCGGGACACTGAAGCTTTCTTT.

This chain links TRBV7-8 with TRBJ1-2; D call uncertain. From germline, CDR1 is SGHVS and CDR2 FQNEAQ. CDR3 length: 15 residues. Trimming took 6 bases from V and 2 from J, leaving 16 bases between them. CDR3 in DNA: TGTGCCAGCAGTCGTTATCCGACGGCGAACTATGGCTACACCTTC. It translates to CASSRYPTANYGYTF.

V gene TRBV6-5 combines with J gene TRBJ1-1, with no clear D. Germline V lookup: CDR1 MNHEY, CDR2 SVGAGI. The CDR3 is 13 residues long. Between the trimmed V and J ends, which lost 0 bases and 3 bases, there was a span of 5 bases. DNA for the CDR3: TGTGCCAGCAGTTACTCGGGTCACACTGAAGCTTTCTTT. Its translation: CASSYSGHTEAFF.

The chain joins TRBV19 to TRBJ1-2; tentative D call: TRBD1 (5 bases). Germline loops: CDR1 LNHDA, CDR2 SQIVND (reference sequence). V lost 7 bases and J lost 2, with 11 bases in between. The CDR3 loop spans 13 amino acids. CDR3 protein: CASTPDINYGYTF. CDR3 sequence (DNA): TGTGCCAGTACCCCGGACATAAACTATGGCTACACCTTC.

This chain links TRBV5-4 with TRBJ2-7, with 13 bases lining up with TRBD2. Germline V CDR1 and CDR2: SGHNT, YYREEE (reference sequence). V shed 4 bases, J shed 6 bases, and the junction held 7 bases outside the gene matches. This CDR3 comprises 15 residues. This CDR3 is CASSRGLAGDTEQYF. As DNA, the CDR3 is TGTGCCAGCAGCCGCGGACTAGCGGGGGACACCGAGCAGTACTTC.

This clone was detected a few times. The V call is TRBV27, the J call TRBJ2-3; D remains ambiguous. CDR3 size: 12 residues. The ends were cut back, 6 bases at V and 11 bases at J, with 15 bases in the middle. CDR1 is MNHEY, CDR2 SMNVEV, per germline (reference sequence). Written as DNA, the CDR3 is TGTGCCAGCAGCCCATTTATCGGTCTGCAGTATTTT. This codes for CASSPFIGLQYF.

This chain uses TRBV18 with TRBJ1-1; D is uncertain. This CDR3 is 13 amino acids long. Germline V lookup: CDR1 KGHSH, CDR2 LQKENI. The germline V and J ends were trimmed by 8 bases and 2 bases, with 12 bases remaining between them. The CDR3 reads CASRTGLNTEAFF. CDR3 DNA: TGTGCCAGCCGAACCGGGTTAAACACTGAAGCTTTCTTT.

The rearrangement uses TRBV18 and TRBJ2-1, with D maybe TRBD2 (5 bases). V was pared by 2 bases and J by 1 base, with 6 bases between. Germline lookup yields CDR1 KGHSH and CDR2 LQKENI. The CDR3 runs to 14 residues. This chain's CDR3 is CASSPGESYNEQFF. For the CDR3, the DNA is TGTGCCAGCTCACCAGGGGAGTCCTACAATGAGCAGTTCTTC. Looking up the rest from reference TRBV18 and TRBJ2-1 gives the full variable domain: NAGVMQNPRHLVRRRGQEARLRCSPMKGHSHVYWYRQLPEEGLKFMVYLQKENIIDESGMPKERFSAEFPKEGPSILRIQQVVRGDSAAYFCASSPGESYNEQFFGPGTRLTVL.

This clone was seen a single time. V gene TRBV6-5 combines with J gene TRBJ1-4; TRBD1 might be the D (5 bases). This CDR3 has 15 amino acids. CDR1 MNHEY and CDR2 SVGAGI come from the germline V gene. V gave up 6 bases and J gave up 8 bases, with 19 bases separating them. This CDR3 reads CASSRMGGAGEKLFF. The CDR3 bases are TGTGCCAGCAGCCGCATGGGAGGGGCGGGAGAAAAACTGTTTTTT.

V usage is TRBV28 and J usage is TRBJ1-6, with D maybe TRBD1 (5 bases). There are 17 residues in the CDR3. Trimming took off 7 bases at V and 0 bases at J, with 16 bases between the two ends. Germline values: CDR1 MDHEN, CDR2 SYDVKM. The CDR3 sequence is CASTPVGGSSYNSPLHF. CDR3 bases: TGTGCCAGCACCCCGGTCGGGGGGAGCTCCTATAATTCACCCCTCCACTTT.

This clone was seen a handful of times. The chain carries TRBV7-8 and TRBJ2-3; TRBD2 aligns across 8 bases. V was pared by 4 bases and J by 6 bases, with 9 bases of the junction left unmatched. Looked up from germline, CDR1 is SGHVS and CDR2 is FQNEAQ. This CDR3 is built from 15 residues. The CDR3 DNA reads TGTGCCAGCAGCTCCTTAGCGGGGCCCGGGGATACGCAGTATTTT. Translated, it gives CASSSLAGPGDTQYF. Variable domain in full (rest from reference TRBV7-8 and TRBJ2-3): GAGVSQSPRYKVAKRGQDVALRCDPISGHVSLFWYQQALGQGPEFLTYFQNEAQLDKSGLPSDRFFAERPEGSVSTLKIQRTQQEDSAVYLCASSSLAGPGDTQYFGPGTRLTVL.

V and J are TRBV11-1 and TRBJ2-7; tentatively, D is TRBD1 (5 bases). CDR1 and CDR2 (germline): SGHAT, FQDESV (reference sequence). The CDR3 consists of 14 residues. V dropped 10 bases and J dropped 0 bases, with 16 bases sitting between them. CDR3 sequence (DNA): TGTGCCACCCAGGCTCTAAGGGGCTCCTACGAGCAGTACTTC. Its translation: CATQALRGSYEQYF. Supplemented by reference TRBV11-1 and TRBJ2-7, the full variable domain reads EAEVAQSPRYKITEKSQAVAFWCDPISGHATLYWYRQILGQGPELLVQFQDESVVDDSQLPKDRFSAERLKGVDSTLKIQPAELGDSAMYLCATQALRGSYEQYFGPGTRLTVT.

This sequence joins TRBV6-6 and TRBJ2-7; unclear D gene. The CDR3 consists of 12 residues. The germline V gene has CDR1 MNHNY and CDR2 SVGAGI (reference sequence). The germline V and J ends were trimmed by 6 bases and 1 base, with 7 bases remaining between them. The CDR3 DNA reads TGTGCCAGCAGGCAGACATCCTACGAGCAGTACTTC. Its translation is CASRQTSYEQYF.

This clone was recorded only once. The chain is built from TRBV5-1 and TRBJ1-3; tentative D call: TRBD1 (6 bases). The CDR3 totals 12 residues. Trimming removed 0 bases at V and 9 bases at J, with 7 bases between. From germline, CDR1 is SGHRS and CDR2 YFSETQ. CDR3 sequence: CASSLEGGTIYF. The CDR3 bases are TGCGCCAGCAGCTTGGAAGGGGGCACCATATATTTT. The full variable domain, its missing parts supplied by reference TRBV5-1 and TRBJ1-3, is KAGVTQTPRYLIKTRGQQVTLSCSPISGHRSVSWYQQTPGQGLQFLFEYFSETQRNKGNFPGRFSGRQFSNSRSEMNVSTLELGDSALYLCASSLEGGTIYFGEGSWLTVV.

The chain recombines TRBV30 with TRBJ2-5; maybe TRBD1 (6 bases). CDR3 length equals 14 residues. CDR1 GTSNPN and CDR2 SVGIG come from the germline V gene (reference sequence). Deletions cut 3 bases from V and 2 bases from J, with 13 bases between. In DNA, the CDR3 is TGTGCCTGGAGAAAAACAGGGCTACAAGAGACCCAGTACTTC. Protein: CAWRKTGLQETQYF.

The chain recombines TRBV6-1 with TRBJ1-6; TRBD1 matches 8 bases. This CDR3 comprises 14 residues. V lost 7 bases and J lost 6; bases outside the gene matches: 5. Germline CDR1 reads MNHNS; CDR2 reads SASEGT. The DNA for the CDR3 is TGTGCCAGCACCCGGACAGGGTCTAATTCACCCCTCCACTTT. Its protein is CASTRTGSNSPLHF.

The V call is TRBV4-3, the J call TRBJ1-2; no definite D call. The V end was cut by 0 bases, the J end by 8 bases, with 16 bases between. The CDR3 has 15 residues. Germline CDR1 is LGHNA and CDR2 is YSLEER. The CDR3 reads CASSQEFSTRRGYTF. The CDR3 region has the DNA TGCGCCAGCAGCCAAGAATTCTCGACCAGACGGGGCTACACCTTC.

J is TRBJ2-5 and V is TRBV6-1; D gene unclear. CDR1 and CDR2 (germline): MNHNS, SASEGT. Trimming took 5 bases from V and 1 from J, leaving 11 bases between them. CDR3 length equals 14 residues. CDR3 amino acids: CASSPRNPQETQYF. The CDR3 DNA follows: TGTGCCAGCAGTCCTAGGAACCCCCAAGAGACCCAGTACTTC.

The rearrangement links TRBV7-3 to TRBJ2-3; D is possibly TRBD1 (6 bases). The germline V gene has CDR1 SGHTA and CDR2 FQGTGA. The CDR3 totals 15 residues. The V and J ends lost 5 bases and 10 bases respectively, with 22 bases between them. CDR3 coding DNA: TGTGCCAGCAGCCGAGCTCCTGAGATGGCAGGGGCGCAGTATTTT. This sequence encodes CASSRAPEMAGAQYF. The full variable domain, its missing parts supplied by reference TRBV7-3 and TRBJ2-3, is GAGVSQTPSNKVTEKGKYVELRCDPISGHTALYWYRQSLGQGPEFLIYFQGTGAADDSGLPNDRFFAVRPEGSVSTLKIQRTERGDSAVYLCASSRAPEMAGAQYFGPGTRLTVL.

This clone was counted a single time. J is TRBJ1-1 and V is TRBV28; TRBD1 agrees at 7 bases. The CDR3 totals 14 residues. V trimming: 5 bases; J trimming: 8 bases; junction bases outside the gene matches: 11. The germline V gene encodes CDR1 MDHEN and CDR2 SYDVKM. The CDR3 reads CASSDPGTVGEAFF. The CDR3 bases are TGTGCCAGCAGTGACCCCGGGACAGTGGGGGAAGCTTTCTTT. Variable domain in full (rest from reference TRBV28 and TRBJ1-1): DVKVTQSSRYLVKRTGEKVFLECVQDMDHENMFWYRQDPGLGLRLIYFSYDVKMKEKGDIPEGYSVSREKKERFSLILESASTNQTSMYLCASSDPGTVGEAFFGQGTRLTVV.

This clone is medium-sized by share. The V gene is TRBV4-3, the J gene TRBJ1-6; D unclear. The CDR3 contains 14 residues. Trimming shortened V by 1 base and J by 10 bases, and 11 bases separated the two germline ends. In germline, CDR1 is LGHNA, CDR2 YSLEER. The DNA for the CDR3 is TGCGCCAGCAGCCAAGCAACAGAGAGATCACCCCTCCACTTT. It translates to CASSQATERSPLHF.

The chain combines TRBV7-9 with TRBJ2-4; tentatively, D is TRBD1 (5 bases). V lost 1 base and J lost 5, with 9 bases in between. CDR1 is SEHNR, CDR2 FQNEAQ, per germline (reference sequence). This CDR3 has 14 residues. The CDR3 DNA reads as TGTGCCAGCAGCTTAGGTGGGGCCCAAAACATTCAGTACTTC. Encoded protein: CASSLGGAQNIQYF.